Listed below are T cell receptor beta chains from one sample, sequenced in a study of shared clonotypes between healthy human individuals. The protocol was immunoSEQ multiplex PCR, while the TCRdb copy is restricted to in-frame clones and leaves out a portion. The sample has roughly 1,600,000 clones; roughly 98.5% are singletons. Input material: naive CD4+ T cells sorted from blood. Source of these receptors: a man aged 30 to 39 in good health. The CDR3 runs from the conserved cysteine through the conserved F or W. D genes are given only for firm matches. For some rows the clone size is stated as once, few or many, or as a class when expanded; others skip it.

j_gene,d_gene,v_gene,abundance,CDR3nt,CDR3aa
TRBJ2-1,TRBD2,TRBV29-1,NA,TGCAGCGTGGTGACTAGCGGGACCTACAATGAGCAGTTCTTC,CSVVTSGTYNEQFF
TRBJ2-7,TRBD2,TRBV9,NA,TGTGCCAGCAGCGCGGAACCGGGACTAGCGGGCCTCGAGCAGTACTTC,CASSAEPGLAGLEQYF
TRBJ2-2,NA,TRBV9,once,TGTGCCAGCAGCGTGGATCTATCGGCCGGGACCGGGGAGCTGTTTTTT,CASSVDLSAGTGELFF
TRBJ2-3,NA,TRBV19,NA,TGTGCCAGTAGTATAGATCCAAAGATCGGAGACTCCCAAACAGATACGCAGTATTTT,CASSIDPKIGDSQTDTQYF
TRBJ2-5,NA,TRBV9,NA,TGTGCCAGCAGCGTACTTCCAGGGGGGGAGACCCAGTACTTC,CASSVLPGGETQYF
TRBJ1-5,TRBD1,TRBV19,NA,TGTGCCAGTAGGACAAGGGGACAGGGACGCCAGCCCCAGCATTTT,CASRTRGQGRQPQHF
TRBJ2-6,NA,TRBV1,NA,TGCACCAGCAGCCGCGGACAGGGTAGCTCTGGGGCCAACGTCCTGACTTTC,CTSSRGQGSSGANVLTF
TRBJ1-1,NA,TRBV28,NA,TGTGCCAGTAGAGGGGTAGGGAGGAACACTGAAGCTTTCTTT,CASRGVGRNTEAFF
TRBJ2-2,NA,TRBV25-1,NA,TGTGCCAGCAGCTCCCGAAGGGTGACTGGCGGGGAGCTGTTTTTT,CASSSRRVTGGELFF
TRBJ2-7,NA,TRBV14,NA,TGTGCCAGCAGCCAAGGGCCCCCAGCAGTCTACGAGCAGTACTTC,CASSQGPPAVYEQYF
TRBJ1-3,NA,TRBV6-1,once,TGTGCCAGCAGTGAAGCCCCCCGAAACACCATATATTTT,CASSEAPRNTIYF
TRBJ1-1,NA,TRBV10-1,NA,TGCGCCGTAATGTCTGAAGCTTTCTTT,CAVMSEAFF
TRBJ2-3,TRBD2,TRBV19,NA,TGTGCCAGTAGTACCCGGACTAGCGGAAGCACAGATACGCAGTATTTT,CASSTRTSGSTDTQYF
TRBJ1-1,TRBD1,TRBV18,once,TGTGCCAGCTCACCCGACAGGGAGAACACTGAAGCTTTCTTT,CASSPDRENTEAFF
TRBJ1-1,NA,TRBV11-2,NA,TGTGCCAGCAGCTCCCCCAGGGCCGTGCTGAACACTGAAGCTTTCTTT,CASSSPRAVLNTEAFF
TRBJ2-7,TRBD1,TRBV11-2,NA,TGTGCCAGCAGCTCATTCCGGGACAGGGGACGTGAGCAGTACTTC,CASSSFRDRGREQYF
TRBJ1-5,TRBD1,TRBV6-1,NA,TGTGCCAGCAGTGAGAGGACAGGGGTCGCCCAGCCCCAGCATTTT,CASSERTGVAQPQHF
TRBJ1-4,TRBD1,TRBV18,NA,TGTGCCAGCTCCCCAAAAAAAGACAGGGTTGATGAAAAACTGTTTTTT,CASSPKKDRVDEKLFF
TRBJ1-1,NA,TRBV7-2,NA,TGTGCCAGCAGCTGGGACCAGTCCACTGAAGCTTTCTTT,CASSWDQSTEAFF
TRBJ2-6,NA,TRBV7-2,once,TGTGCCAGCAGCCCGAGGGGAGCTTCTGGGGCCAACGTCCTGACTTTC,CASSPRGASGANVLTF
TRBJ2-5,TRBD2,TRBV30,NA,TGTGCCTCGGGAGGGGGTTTCGAGACCCAGTACTTC,CASGGGFETQYF
TRBJ2-3,NA,TRBV7-2,NA,TGTGCCAGCAGCTTAGACCGTTATTCCGATACGCAGTATTTT,CASSLDRYSDTQYF
TRBJ2-7,TRBD2,TRBV2,NA,TGTGCCAGCGTAGGCGGGAGCTCCTACGAGCAGTACTTC,CASVGGSSYEQYF
TRBJ2-3,NA,TRBV9,NA,TGTGCCAGCAGCGTAGTGGGTGGTGGACGAGATACGCAGTATTTT,CASSVVGGGRDTQYF
TRBJ1-5,NA,TRBV21-1,NA,TGTGCCAGCAGCAACGCGGATAGCAATCAGCCCCAGCATTTT,CASSNADSNQPQHF
TRBJ2-2,TRBD2,TRBV5-4,NA,TGTGCCAGCAGCCTTAGCGGGAGGGCCCCACCCGGGGAGCTGTTTTTT,CASSLSGRAPPGELFF
TRBJ2-5,NA,TRBV5-5,NA,TGTGCCAGCAGCCAATTTCGGACAGAAGAGACCCAGTACTTC,CASSQFRTEETQYF
TRBJ2-6,TRBD1,TRBV9,NA,TGTGCCAGCAGCGTTGACCCGGGACAGCAGTCTGGGGCCAACGTCCTGACTTTC,CASSVDPGQQSGANVLTF
TRBJ2-7,NA,TRBV5-4,NA,TGTGCCAGCAGCTTGGGGGCTGGCTCCTACGAGCAGTACTTC,CASSLGAGSYEQYF
TRBJ2-2,NA,TRBV28,NA,TGTGCCAGCACCAGATACAGGGATCACCTTCAGACCACCGGGGAGCTGTTTTTT,CASTRYRDHLQTTGELFF
TRBJ2-3,TRBD1,TRBV29-1,NA,TGCAGCGTTGGAGGGGGCGCAGATACGCAGTATTTT,CSVGGGADTQYF
TRBJ2-7,NA,TRBV2,NA,TGTGCCAGTATGGGGACACCAGGGGACGAGCAGTACTTC,CASMGTPGDEQYF
TRBJ1-5,NA,TRBV19,NA,TGTGCCAGTAGTATCCGGTCCGGGGGCCGTAGCAATCAGCCCCAGCATTTT,CASSIRSGGRSNQPQHF
TRBJ2-2,NA,TRBV2,NA,TGTGCCAGCAGTGGAGGCGGGTTATCAAACACCGGGGAGCTGTTTTTT,CASSGGGLSNTGELFF
TRBJ2-3,TRBD2,TRBV6-4,NA,TGTGCCAGCACTTATCTGACTAGCGGGAGCGGGAATACGCAGTATTTT,CASTYLTSGSGNTQYF
TRBJ2-6,NA,TRBV4-1,NA,TGCGCCAGCAGCCAATTCCAGGGCGGTGGGGCCAACGTCCTGACTTTC,CASSQFQGGGANVLTF
TRBJ2-2,NA,TRBV2,NA,TGTGCCAGCGGGCGGAACACCGGGGAGCTGTTTTTT,CASGRNTGELFF
TRBJ2-7,TRBD1,TRBV10-1,NA,TGCGCCAGCAGTGAGTCACAGGGGGACGAGCAGTACTTC,CASSESQGDEQYF
TRBJ2-7,NA,TRBV7-2,NA,TGTGCCAGCAGCTTAGATACTCACAGCTACGAGCAGTACTTC,CASSLDTHSYEQYF
TRBJ2-3,NA,TRBV28,NA,TGTGCCAGCAGTTTGTTCATGTCGGGGGCGAGCACAGATACGCAGTATTTT,CASSLFMSGASTDTQYF
TRBJ1-2,TRBD1,TRBV27,NA,TGTGCCAGCAGTTTATGGGGCCGCGGACAGGCCGCGGATGGCTACACCTTC,CASSLWGRGQAADGYTF
TRBJ2-1,TRBD2,TRBV5-1,NA,TGCGCCAGCGCCGTCTCGACTAGCGGGCTGGGTGAGCAGTTCTTC,CASAVSTSGLGEQFF
TRBJ2-1,TRBD2,TRBV7-9,NA,TGTGCCAGCAGCTTAGGGACTAGCGGAGACAATGAGCAGTTCTTC,CASSLGTSGDNEQFF
TRBJ1-1,NA,TRBV28,NA,TGTGCCAGCAGTTCACACCCCGGGACCTTCACTGAAGCTTTCTTT,CASSSHPGTFTEAFF
TRBJ1-4,NA,TRBV7-2,NA,TGTGCCAGCAGCTTAGTTCGGGGAGAGATCAGGGAAAAACTGTTTTTT,CASSLVRGEIREKLFF
TRBJ2-1,NA,TRBV7-2,NA,TGTGCCAGCAGCGCGGACCTCTACAATGAGCAGTTCTTC,CASSADLYNEQFF
TRBJ1-5,NA,TRBV7-2,NA,TGTGCCAGCAGCTTCGGGGGTTATAGCAATCAGCCCCAGCATTTT,CASSFGGYSNQPQHF
TRBJ1-4,NA,TRBV7-9,NA,TGTGCCAGCAGCTTAAGGGGTCACGAAAAACTGTTTTTT,CASSLRGHEKLFF
TRBJ2-3,TRBD2,TRBV7-9,NA,TGTGCCAGCAGCCCGGGGACTAAAACAGATACGCAGTATTTT,CASSPGTKTDTQYF
TRBJ1-3,NA,TRBV6-5,NA,TGTGCCAGCAGTTACTCGACGGGATTCTCTGGAAACACCATATATTTT,CASSYSTGFSGNTIYF
TRBJ1-1,TRBD1,TRBV5-8,NA,TGTGCCAGCAGCCTAGCCCCAGGGGGCCAGCGCACTGAAGCTTTCTTT,CASSLAPGGQRTEAFF
TRBJ1-5,NA,TRBV7-9,once,TGTGCCAGCAGGGGCCCGGATCAGCCCCAGCATTTT,CASRGPDQPQHF